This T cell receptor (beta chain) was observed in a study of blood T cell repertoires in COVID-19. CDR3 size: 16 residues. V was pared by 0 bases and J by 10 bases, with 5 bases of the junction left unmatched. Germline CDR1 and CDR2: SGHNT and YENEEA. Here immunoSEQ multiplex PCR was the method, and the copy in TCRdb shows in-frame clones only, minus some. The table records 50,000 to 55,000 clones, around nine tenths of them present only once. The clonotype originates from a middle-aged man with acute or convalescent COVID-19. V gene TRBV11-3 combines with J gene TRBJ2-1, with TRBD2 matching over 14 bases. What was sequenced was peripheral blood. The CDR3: CASSLDRRTSGREQFF. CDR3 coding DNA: TGTGCCAGCAGCTTAGACCGGAGGACTAGCGGGAGGGAGCAGTTCTTC.